This is a list of T cell receptor beta chains from one sample in a study of T cell changes during pregnancy in multiple sclerosis. Produced via immunoSEQ multiplex PCR; TCRdb's table is partial and in-frame only. The sample lists around 29,000 clones, 90% to 95% occurring once. The sample in question was CD8+ T cells from peripheral blood mononuclear cells, obtained before pregnancy. All receptors come from a female donor with multiple sclerosis, enrolled in a pregnancy study. Each CDR3 is given with its conserved first and last residue. D genes are given only for firm matches. Clone size appears in some rows only: once, few, many, or a class for an expanded clone.

TRBD1 . TRBJ2-1 TRBV9 CASSAGTGNEQFF TGTGCCAGCAGCGCCGGGACAGGCAATGAGCAGTTCTTC
. . TRBJ1-2 TRBV9 CASSVNRGGDNYGYTF TGTGCCAGCAGCGTAAATAGGGGAGGGGATAACTATGGCTACACCTTC
TRBD1 . TRBJ2-2 TRBV29-1 CSVEDRDRALGTGELFF TGCAGCGTTGAAGACCGGGACAGGGCGTTAGGCACCGGGGAGCTGTTTTTT
. . TRBJ2-7 TRBV7-2 CASSLGLLDERYF TGTGCCAGCAGCTTAGGACTACTGGATGAGCGGTACTTC
. . TRBJ1-6 TRBV9 CASSVVPQESSYNSPLHF TGTGCCAGCAGCGTAGTCCCACAGGAGAGCTCCTATAATTCACCCCTCCACTTT
. . TRBJ2-5 TRBV9 CASSVAREETQYF TGTGCCAGCAGCGTAGCTCGGGAAGAGACCCAGTACTTC
. . TRBJ2-5 TRBV10-2 CASNRQQETQYF TGCGCCAGCAACCGACAGCAAGAGACCCAGTACTTC
. . TRBJ2-1 TRBV19 CASSIEPGGFDNEQFF TGTGCCAGTAGTATAGAGCCAGGGGGGTTCGACAATGAGCAGTTCTTC
. . TRBJ2-2 TRBV7-9 CASSKPPQTATGELFF TGTGCCAGCAGCAAACCCCCACAGACAGCCACCGGGGAGCTGTTTTTT
TRBD1 . TRBJ2-5 TRBV4-2 CASSPRGRGRETQYF TGTGCCAGCAGCCCCCGGGGTAGGGGGCGAGAGACCCAGTACTTC
TRBD2 . TRBJ2-3 TRBV6-1 CASSGAGLVDPTDTQYF TGTGCCAGCAGTGGGGCGGGACTAGTGGACCCCACAGATACGCAGTATTTT
. . TRBJ1-2 TRBV27 CASRLRESSYGYTF TGTGCCAGCAGGCTCAGGGAATCGAGCTATGGCTACACCTTC
TRBD1 . TRBJ1-5 TRBV6-4 CASSPTGGNQPQHF TGTGCCAGCTCCCCGACAGGGGGCAATCAGCCCCAGCATTTT
TRBD2 once TRBJ2-1 TRBV28 CASSNPPWRGFNEQFF TGTGCCAGCAGTAACCCCCCCTGGCGGGGGTTCAATGAGCAGTTCTTC
TRBD2 . TRBJ2-2 TRBV4-3 CASSHQSRGGTGELFF TGCGCCAGCAGCCACCAGAGTCGCGGGGGCACCGGGGAGCTGTTTTTT
. . TRBJ1-3 TRBV7-9 CASSPSPYLNTIYF TGTGCCAGCAGCCCATCCCCCTATCTTAACACCATATATTTT
. . TRBJ2-2 TRBV9 CASSALQGFGELFF TGTGCCAGCAGCGCGTTACAGGGTTTCGGGGAGCTGTTTTTT
. . TRBJ2-5 TRBV7-9 CASSPGVEGGPEETQYF TGTGCCAGCAGCCCAGGGGTTGAGGGAGGGCCAGAAGAGACCCAGTACTTC
TRBD2 . TRBJ2-1 TRBV27 CASSSIGFNSGIPNEQFF TGTGCCAGCAGTTCCATCGGTTTTAATAGCGGGATTCCCAATGAGCAGTTCTTC
. . TRBJ2-2 TRBV5-1 CASWVSDSAFTGELFF TGCGCCAGCTGGGTGAGCGATAGTGCTTTCACCGGGGAGCTGTTTTTT
TRBD2 . TRBJ2-5 TRBV9 CASSVDGGETQYF TGTGCCAGCAGCGTAGACGGGGGGGAGACCCAGTACTTC
TRBD1 few TRBJ1-6 TRBV5-5 CASSFSGGPGSPLHF TGTGCCAGCAGCTTCTCAGGGGGCCCAGGTTCACCCCTCCACTTT